Each of the 30 T cell receptor beta chains below was sequenced from the same sample in a study of beta chain features in type 1 diabetes. The investigators reverse transcribed all of the isolated RNA, so they sequenced expressed TCRB transcripts. Data came from immunoSEQ multiplex PCR; TCRdb stores just in-frame clones and leaves some out. The data hold hundreds of thousands of clones, with 15% to 20% observed a single time. Sequencing was carried out using naive CD4+ T cells from blood. The receptors were sampled from a woman between 18 and 29 years old in good health.

This clone turned up a few times. The chain is built from TRBV5-1 and TRBJ2-2; 8 bases map to TRBD2. CDR1 and CDR2 (germline): SGHRS, YFSETQ. This CDR3 has 18 amino acids. The V segment lost 2 bases and the J segment 0 bases; nucleotides outside the gene matches: 9. For the CDR3, the DNA is TGCGCCAGCAGCTTCTCCCCTACTAGCGGAGCGAACACCGGGGAGCTGTTTTTT. Translation gives CASSFSPTSGANTGELFF.

There are a few counts of this clone. This CDR3 reads CASSFWGGQETQYF. The CDR3 DNA sequence: TGTGCCAGCAGCTTTTGGGGTGGGCAAGAGACCCAGTACTTC. The chain employs TRBV28 and TRBJ2-5; D gene unclear. Trimming took 6 bases from V and 2 from J, leaving 13 bases between them. The CDR3 covers 14 residues. Germline CDR1 and CDR2: MDHEN and SYDVKM.

The table lists this clone with a few counts. The chain carries TRBV9 and TRBJ2-3, with no clear D. V was clipped by 4 bases and J by 8 bases, with 20 bases between them. The CDR3 has 15 amino acids. CDR1 is SGDLS, CDR2 YYNGEE, per germline. CDR3 loop: CASSPVAVAPGTQYF. Here the CDR3 DNA reads TGTGCCAGCAGCCCTGTAGCTGTGGCCCCGGGTACGCAGTATTTT.

This clone was recorded a few times. The rearrangement joins TRBV7-2 to TRBJ2-6; 7 bases fit TRBD1. This CDR3 is built from 17 residues. Germline V gene lookup returns CDR1 SGHTA and CDR2 FQGNSA. The junction had 3 bases not matched to a gene; V was cut back by 1 base and J by 0 bases. The CDR3 here is CASSLEGGSSGANVLTF. The DNA for the CDR3 is TGTGCCAGCAGCTTAGAAGGGGGCAGCTCTGGGGCCAACGTCCTGACTTTC.

The chain links TRBV4-3 to TRBJ2-1; D ambiguous. The CDR3 sequence is 19 residues long. CDR1 is LGHNA, CDR2 YSLEER, per germline. Between the trimmed V and J ends, which lost 6 bases and 0 bases, there was a span of 24 bases. As DNA, the CDR3 is TGCGCCAGCAGTCCGAGCCCAGGCCGAGAAATTAGCTCCTACAATGAGCAGTTCTTC. Translating gives CASSPSPGREISSYNEQFF.

This rearrangement joins TRBV7-9 to TRBJ2-2; D perhaps matches TRBD1 (5 bases). Germline CDR1 reads SEHNR; CDR2 reads FQNEAQ (reference sequence). V lost 4 bases and J lost 8, with 17 bases in between. The CDR3 covers 15 residues. The CDR3 nucleotides read TGTGCCAGCAGCTCGATTCCCCAGGGAACGGGGGAGCTGTTTTTT. Protein: CASSSIPQGTGELFF. Looking up the rest from reference TRBV7-9 and TRBJ2-2 gives the full variable domain: DTGVSQNPRHKITKRGQNVTFRCDPISEHNRLYWYRQTLGQGPEFLTYFQNEAQLEKSRLLSDRFSAERPKGSFSTLEIQRTEQGDSAMYLCASSSIPQGTGELFFGEGSRLTVL.

The gene calls are TRBV10-2 and TRBJ2-1; perhaps TRBD2 as D (5 bases). Germline V gene sequence: CDR1 WSHSY, CDR2 SAAADI. The CDR3 runs 20 residues. V shed 0 bases and J shed 1 base, with 22 bases lying between them. In DNA form, the CDR3 reads TGCGCCAGCAGTGAGTCTTCGGCTAGCTGGGGTGTTGTATCCTACAATGAGCAGTTCTTC. It yields the protein CASSESSASWGVVSYNEQFF.

This clone was picked up a small number of times. The V gene is TRBV7-8, the J gene TRBJ2-2; possible D gene TRBD2, 6 bases. The CDR3 loop spans 14 amino acids. The V gene lost 5 bases and the J gene lost 5 bases, with 12 bases spanning the gap. Germline-derived CDR1 and CDR2 are SGHVS and FQNEAQ. DNA for the CDR3: TGTGCCAGCAGCCGTCTAGCGAGTACCGGGGAGCTGTTTTTT. Translated: CASSRLASTGELFF. Full variable domain (rest looked up from reference TRBV7-8 and TRBJ2-2): GAGVSQSPRYKVAKRGQDVALRCDPISGHVSLFWYQQALGQGPEFLTYFQNEAQLDKSGLPSDRFFAERPEGSVSTLKIQRTQQEDSAVYLCASSRLASTGELFFGEGSRLTVL.

The chain combines TRBV5-4 with TRBJ2-1; D possibly corresponds to TRBD1 (5 bases). Trimming pared 2 bases from V and 8 bases from J, leaving 11 bases between. Germline CDR1 reads SGHNT; CDR2 reads YYREEE (reference sequence). This CDR3 has 13 residues. Here the CDR3 DNA reads TGTGCCAGCAGCTTCCCAGGGTATCATGAGCAGTTCTTC. Its protein is CASSFPGYHEQFF.

The J gene is TRBJ2-7, the V gene TRBV19; D remains ambiguous. The germline V gene has CDR1 LNHDA and CDR2 SQIVND (reference sequence). This CDR3 has 14 residues. V was pared by 3 bases and J by 1 base, with 10 bases between. CDR3 residues: CASSMGSWSYEQYF. In DNA form, the CDR3 reads TGTGCCAGTAGTATGGGAAGTTGGTCCTACGAGCAGTACTTC.

A few counts support this clone. V and J are TRBV28 and TRBJ2-6; D not certain. The germline CDR1 and CDR2 sequences are MDHEN and SYDVKM. The CDR3 covers 15 residues. V was shortened by 2 bases and J by 3 bases, with 8 bases between the two germline ends. CDR3 protein: CASSLRSYGANVLTF. The CDR3 nucleotides read TGTGCCAGCAGTTTAAGGTCATATGGGGCCAACGTCCTGACTTTC.

The chain joins TRBV5-4 to TRBJ2-3; D is perhaps TRBD1 (6 bases). V shed 2 bases and J shed 2 bases, with 12 bases lying between them. The CDR3 runs to 15 residues. The germline V gene has CDR1 SGHNT and CDR2 YYREEE (reference sequence). The CDR3: CASSFNRAHTDTQYF. CDR3 DNA sequence: TGTGCCAGCAGCTTTAACAGGGCTCACACAGATACGCAGTATTTT.

This clone showed up just a few times. The rearrangement joins TRBV25-1 to TRBJ1-1; D remains unclear. The CDR3 consists of 15 residues. CDR1 is MGHDK, CDR2 SYGVNS, per germline. The ends were cut back, 7 bases at V and 0 bases at J, with 15 bases in the middle. CDR3 loop: CASNHHGSLNTEAFF. The CDR3 nucleotides read TGTGCCAGCAATCACCATGGGTCCTTGAACACTGAAGCTTTCTTT. The full variable domain, completed using reference TRBV25-1 and TRBJ1-1, is EADIYQTPRYLVIGTGKKITLECSQTMGHDKMYWYQQDPGMELHLIHYSYGVNSTEKGDLSSESTVSRIRTEHFPLTLESARPSHTSQYLCASNHHGSLNTEAFFGQGTRLTVV.

The chain couples TRBV7-9 to TRBJ2-7; 8 nucleotides line up with TRBD2. The CDR3 is made up of 14 amino acids. Germline V gene data show CDR1 as SEHNR and CDR2 as FQNEAQ (reference sequence). Germline trimming cut 4 bases from V and 2 bases from J; bases unmatched to any gene: 4. In DNA, the CDR3 is TGTGCCAGCAGCTCGACTAGCGCTACCTACGAGCAGTACTTC. Its protein is CASSSTSATYEQYF.

There are a few counts of this clone. This rearrangement joins TRBV18 to TRBJ2-2; 11 nucleotides agree with TRBD2. The CDR3 consists of 17 residues. Looked up from germline, CDR1 is KGHSH and CDR2 is LQKENI. V dropped 2 bases and J dropped 1; count of bases not matched to a gene: 3. The CDR3, as DNA: TGTGCCAGCTCACCATTGACTAGCGGGATGAACACCGGGGAGCTGTTTTTT. It specifies CASSPLTSGMNTGELFF.

This chain joins TRBV7-2 and TRBJ2-5, with a tentative D call TRBD2 (6 bases). Germline V gives CDR1 SGHTA, CDR2 FQGNSA. CDR3 length: 14 residues. The ends were cut back, 2 bases at V and 4 bases at J, with 11 bases in the middle. CDR3 in DNA: TGTGCCAGCAGCTTAATGGCTAGCGTAGAGACCCAGTACTTC. Its protein product is CASSLMASVETQYF.

This clone was counted a few times. The rearrangement uses TRBV6-5 and TRBJ1-2, with D uncertain. There are 13 residues in the CDR3. V was clipped by 5 bases and J by 0 bases, with 7 bases between them. The V gene's germline CDR1 is MNHEY and CDR2 SVGAGI. CDR3 region: CASSTAANYGYTF. The DNA of the CDR3 is TGTGCCAGCAGTACAGCTGCTAACTATGGCTACACCTTC.

This clone was seen only a few times. The rearrangement joins TRBV5-4 to TRBJ2-5; TRBD2 might be the D (6 bases). The CDR3 is 14 amino acids. V was trimmed by 4 bases and J by 0 bases, leaving 10 bases between them. CDR1 and CDR2 from the germline V gene are SGHNT and YYREEE (reference sequence). In DNA form, the CDR3 reads TGTGCCAGCAGCCCCCGGGGGTACCAAGAGACCCAGTACTTC. This gives the protein CASSPRGYQETQYF.

CDR3: CASSQNQGGSYEQYF. CDR3 in DNA: TGTGCCAGCAGCCAAAACCAGGGAGGGAGCTACGAGCAGTACTTC. This chain joins TRBV13 and TRBJ2-7; 7 bases match TRBD2. V was clipped by 5 bases and J by 3 bases; unmatched bases: 10. This CDR3 contains 15 residues. From germline, CDR1 is PRHDT and CDR2 FYEKMQ (reference sequence).

This clone was counted a few times. The chain carries TRBV20-1 and TRBJ1-2; no firm D call. CDR3 length equals 11 residues. Trimming shortened V by 4 bases and J by 6 bases, and 9 bases separated the two germline ends. Germline lookup yields CDR1 DFQATT and CDR2 SNEGSKA (reference sequence). CDR3 residues: CSATKGDGYTF. The CDR3 DNA sequence: TGCAGTGCTACAAAGGGAGATGGCTACACCTTC.

This clone was counted a few times. This sequence joins TRBV2 and TRBJ2-7, with TRBD2 matching 9 bases. Trimming removed 6 bases from V and 7 bases from J; junction bases left unmatched: 4. Germline lookup yields CDR1 SNHLY and CDR2 FYNNEI. The CDR3 totals 12 residues. As DNA, the CDR3 is TGTGCCAGCAGGGGACTAGCACAGGAGCAGTACTTC. Translating gives CASRGLAQEQYF.

The rearrangement links TRBV28 to TRBJ2-5; TRBD2 matches 10 bases. J gave up 5 bases and V 4 bases, and 7 bases lay outside the gene matches. This CDR3 is built from 15 residues. CDR1 is MDHEN and CDR2 is SYDVKM in the germline V gene. CDR3 bases: TGTGCCAGCAGTTGGACCTTAGCGGGAGGCGAGACCCAGTACTTC. Protein sequence: CASSWTLAGGETQYF.

The rearrangement links TRBV6-6 to TRBJ2-1; D call uncertain. This CDR3 has 16 amino acids. CDR1 is MNHNY, CDR2 SVGAGI, per germline (reference sequence). Trimming removed 1 base from V and 7 bases from J, with 17 bases in between. The CDR3: CASSYWADPSLNEQFF. In nucleotides, the CDR3 is TGTGCCAGCAGTTACTGGGCGGACCCAAGCCTGAATGAGCAGTTCTTC.

This clone was picked up a small number of times. The rearrangement links TRBV20-1 to TRBJ2-7; no definite D call. The germline CDR1 and CDR2 sequences are DFQATT and SNEGSKA (reference sequence). V shed 6 bases and J shed 2 bases, with 8 bases lying between them. This CDR3 comprises 11 residues. The CDR3 DNA follows: TGCAGTGCCGCGACGACCTACGAGCAGTACTTC. It codes for CSAATTYEQYF.

In this sample, this clone turned up a few times. The gene calls are TRBV28 and TRBJ2-3; 9 bases line up with TRBD1. CDR3 size: 17 residues. Germline-derived CDR1 and CDR2 are MDHEN and SYDVKM. The V gene end was trimmed by 4 bases and the J gene end by 4 bases; junction bases not matched to a gene: 12. The CDR3 loop is CASSSPARDRVADTQYF. The CDR3 DNA is TGTGCCAGCAGTTCACCGGCCCGGGACAGGGTGGCAGATACGCAGTATTTT.

The chain is built from TRBV6-6 and TRBJ2-7; 7 positions match TRBD2. Looked up from germline, CDR1 is MNHNY and CDR2 is SVGAGI (reference sequence). J was trimmed by 2 bases and V by 7 bases; bases with no gene match: 5. This CDR3 contains 13 residues. Here the CDR3 DNA reads TGTGCCAGCAAGACCGGGACTACCTACGAGCAGTACTTC. Translated: CASKTGTTYEQYF.

CDR3 protein: CASSPRIGKVTQYF. The CDR3 bases are TGTGCCAGCAGTCCACGGATAGGGAAGGTAACGCAGTATTTT. The V gene is TRBV27, the J gene TRBJ2-3; the D is unclear. The germline gives CDR1 MNHEY, CDR2 SMNVEV (reference sequence). Trimming shortened V by 5 bases and J by 9 bases, and 18 bases separated the two germline ends. This CDR3 spans 14 amino acids.

This chain joins TRBV7-9 and TRBJ1-2; no firm D call. Germline CDR1 reads SEHNR; CDR2 reads FQNEAQ (reference sequence). The CDR3 covers 10 residues. V was cut by 5 bases and J by 13 bases, with 11 bases left in between. In DNA, the CDR3 is TGTGCCAGCAGCCTCGAACCGGCCACCTTC. It yields the protein CASSLEPATF.

The chain employs TRBV29-1 and TRBJ1-2; D is uncertain. This CDR3 is 12 amino acids long. Germline V lookup: CDR1 SQVTM, CDR2 ANQGSEA. Deletions cut 7 bases from V and 3 bases from J, with 12 bases between. CDR3 nucleotide sequence: TGCAGCGGAGGAGGGATTGACTATGGCTACACCTTC. It translates to CSGGGIDYGYTF.

A few counts support this clone. The same CDR3 is also encoded by other DNA sequences in this sample. The chain has TRBV20-1 and TRBJ2-1; possibly TRBD1 or TRBD2 for D (5 bases each). V lost 3 bases, J lost 7 bases, and 7 bases lay in between. Looked up from germline, CDR1 is DFQATT and CDR2 is SNEGSKA (reference sequence). The CDR3 covers 11 residues. CDR3 DNA: TGCAGTGCTAGGGGGACGAATGAGCAGTTCTTC. It yields the protein CSARGTNEQFF.